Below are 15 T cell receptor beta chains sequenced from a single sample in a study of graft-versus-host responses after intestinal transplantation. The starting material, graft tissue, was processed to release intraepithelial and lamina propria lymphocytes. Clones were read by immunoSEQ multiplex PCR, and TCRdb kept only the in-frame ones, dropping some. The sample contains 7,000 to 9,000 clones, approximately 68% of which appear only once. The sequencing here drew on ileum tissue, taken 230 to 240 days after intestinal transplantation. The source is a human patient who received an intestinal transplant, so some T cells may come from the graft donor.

CDR3 residues: CASSYSAGNYEQYV. The CDR3 region has the DNA TGTGCCAGCAGTTACTCTGCAGGGAACTACGAGCAGTACGTC. The V gene is TRBV6-5, the J gene TRBJ2-7; TRBD1 is a possible D gene (5 bases). The CDR3 is made up of 14 amino acids. Looked up from germline, CDR1 is MNHEY and CDR2 is SVGAGI. V lost 0 bases and J 3 bases, leaving 9 bases between the germline ends.

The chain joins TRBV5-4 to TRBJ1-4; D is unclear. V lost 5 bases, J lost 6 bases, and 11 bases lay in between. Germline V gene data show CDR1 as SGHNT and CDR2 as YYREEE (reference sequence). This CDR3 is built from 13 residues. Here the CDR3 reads CASRPQEDEKLFF. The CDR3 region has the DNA TGTGCCAGCAGGCCGCAGGAAGATGAAAAACTGTTTTTT. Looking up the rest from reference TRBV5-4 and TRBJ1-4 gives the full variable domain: ETGVTQSPTHLIKTRGQQVTLRCSSQSGHNTVSWYQQALGQGPQFIFQYYREEENGRGNFPPRFSGLQFPNYSSELNVNALELDDSALYLCASRPQEDEKLFFGSGTQLSVL.

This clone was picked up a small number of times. CDR3 residues: CASSRAIATVLDEQYF. The CDR3 region has the DNA TGTGCCAGCAGTAGAGCGATAGCTACCGTGTTAGACGAGCAGTACTTC. V usage is TRBV21-1 and J usage is TRBJ2-7; TRBD2 was called by the table and not checked on the DNA. TRBV21-1 is a pseudogene segment. This CDR3 spans 16 amino acids.

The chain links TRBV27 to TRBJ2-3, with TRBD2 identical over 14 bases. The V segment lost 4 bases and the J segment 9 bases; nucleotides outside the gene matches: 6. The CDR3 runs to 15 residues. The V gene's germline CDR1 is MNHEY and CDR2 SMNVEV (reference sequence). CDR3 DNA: TGTGCCAGCAGTTCCGGGACTAGCGGGGGTATAACGCAGTATTTT. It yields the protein CASSSGTSGGITQYF.

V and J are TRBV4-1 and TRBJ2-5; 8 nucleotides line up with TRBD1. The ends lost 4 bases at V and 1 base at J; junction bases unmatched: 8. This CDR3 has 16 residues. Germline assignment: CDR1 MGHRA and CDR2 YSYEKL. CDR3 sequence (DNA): TGCGCCAGCAGCCGTAAAACAGGGGGTTTCCAAGAGACCCAGTACTTC. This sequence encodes CASSRKTGGFQETQYF.

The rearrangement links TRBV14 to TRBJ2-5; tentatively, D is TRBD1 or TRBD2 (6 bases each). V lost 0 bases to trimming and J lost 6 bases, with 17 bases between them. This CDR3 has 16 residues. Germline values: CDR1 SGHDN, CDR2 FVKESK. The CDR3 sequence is CASSQDFRGGPKTQYF. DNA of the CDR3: TGTGCCAGCAGCCAAGATTTTCGAGGGGGGCCTAAGACCCAGTACTTC.

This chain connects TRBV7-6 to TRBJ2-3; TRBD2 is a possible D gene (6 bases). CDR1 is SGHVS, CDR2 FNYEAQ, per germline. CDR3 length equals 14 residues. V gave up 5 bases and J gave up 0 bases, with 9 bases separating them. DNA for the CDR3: TGTGCCAGCAGCCCCGGGACTAGCACAGATACGCAGTATTTT. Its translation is CASSPGTSTDTQYF.

CDR3 nucleotides: TGTGCCAGCAGCTTAGGGGGGTTGCCAGGGGTTTTTGGGAATGAGCAGTTCTTC. Its protein is CASSLGGLPGVFGNEQFF. The gene calls are TRBV7-2 and TRBJ2-1, with a weak D call TRBD1 (6 bases). Germline CDR1 is SGHTA and CDR2 is FQGNSA. Deletions cut 1 base from V and 7 bases from J, with 23 bases between. The CDR3 covers 18 residues.

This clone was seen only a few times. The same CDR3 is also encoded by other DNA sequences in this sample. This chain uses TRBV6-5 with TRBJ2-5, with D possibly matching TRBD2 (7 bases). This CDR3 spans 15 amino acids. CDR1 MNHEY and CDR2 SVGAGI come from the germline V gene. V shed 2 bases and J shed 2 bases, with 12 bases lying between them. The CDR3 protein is CASSYGGGYQETQYF. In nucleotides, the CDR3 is TGTGCCAGCAGTTACGGGGGGGGCTATCAAGAGACCCAGTACTTC.

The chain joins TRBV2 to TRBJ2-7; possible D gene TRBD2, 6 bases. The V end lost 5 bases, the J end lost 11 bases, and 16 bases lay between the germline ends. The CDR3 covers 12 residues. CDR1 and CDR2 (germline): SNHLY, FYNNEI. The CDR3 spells CASSPTRPGEYV. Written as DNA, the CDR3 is TGTGCCAGCAGTCCGACGAGGCCGGGGGAGTACGTC.

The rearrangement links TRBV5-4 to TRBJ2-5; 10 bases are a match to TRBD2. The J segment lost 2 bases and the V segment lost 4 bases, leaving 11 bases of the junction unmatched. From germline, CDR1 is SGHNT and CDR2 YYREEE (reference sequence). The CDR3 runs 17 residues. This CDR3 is CASSTILAGAKQETQYF. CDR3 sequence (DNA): TGTGCCAGCAGCACCATCCTAGCGGGGGCAAAACAAGAGACCCAGTACTTC. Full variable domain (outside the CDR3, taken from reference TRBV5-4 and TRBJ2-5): ETGVTQSPTHLIKTRGQQVTLRCSSQSGHNTVSWYQQALGQGPQFIFQYYREEENGRGNFPPRFSGLQFPNYSSELNVNALELDDSALYLCASSTILAGAKQETQYFGPGTRLLVL.

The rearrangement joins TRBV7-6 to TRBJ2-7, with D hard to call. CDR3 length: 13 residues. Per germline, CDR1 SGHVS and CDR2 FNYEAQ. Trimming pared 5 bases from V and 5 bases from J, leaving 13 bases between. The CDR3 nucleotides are TGTGCCAGCAGCCCCCTCACAAACCACGAGCAGTACTTC. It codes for CASSPLTNHEQYF.

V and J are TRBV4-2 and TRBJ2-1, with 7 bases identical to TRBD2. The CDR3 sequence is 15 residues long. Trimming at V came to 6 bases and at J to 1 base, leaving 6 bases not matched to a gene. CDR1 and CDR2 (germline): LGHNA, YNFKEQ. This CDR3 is CASRPGLPSYNEQFF. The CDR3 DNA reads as TGTGCCAGCAGGCCGGGACTACCGTCCTACAATGAGCAGTTCTTC.

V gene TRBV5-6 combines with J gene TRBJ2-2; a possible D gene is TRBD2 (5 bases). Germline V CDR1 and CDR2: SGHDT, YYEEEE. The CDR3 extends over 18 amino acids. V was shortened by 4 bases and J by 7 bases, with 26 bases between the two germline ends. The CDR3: CASSTIELDVSLSGELFF. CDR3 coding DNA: TGTGCCAGCAGCACCATCGAACTAGATGTCAGCCTTAGCGGGGAGCTGTTTTTT.

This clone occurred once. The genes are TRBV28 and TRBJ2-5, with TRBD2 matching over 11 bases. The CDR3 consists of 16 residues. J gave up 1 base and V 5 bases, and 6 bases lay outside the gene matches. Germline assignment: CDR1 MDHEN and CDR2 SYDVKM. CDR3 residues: CASSPLAGGPQETQYF. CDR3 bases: TGTGCCAGCAGTCCATTAGCGGGGGGGCCCCAAGAGACCCAGTACTTC.